The clone carrying this T cell receptor beta chain was counted once. What it binds is not known. The method was immunoSEQ multiplex PCR; TCRdb's version includes in-frame clones alone and lacks a portion of them. The sample includes some 130,000 clones, roughly 92% of them seen just once. These data come from a study of T cell responses to AZD1222 COVID-19 vaccine. Findings and caveats of the study: Most donors were white British and more were female, and clonal diversity was possibly underestimated.

Second-dose intervals near 4 or 12 weeks were combined. J lost 5 bases, V lost 2 bases, and 3 bases had no gene match. Germline lookup yields CDR1 MNHEY and CDR2 SVGAGI. The CDR3 loop spans 15 amino acids. This specimen was peripheral blood, taken 28 days after the second AZD1222 dose. The J gene is TRBJ2-1, the V gene TRBV6-5; TRBD1 matches 10 bases. The TCR sequence derives from an adult who received the AZD1222 COVID-19 vaccine. CDR3 coding DNA: TGTGCCAGCAGTTACCGACAGGGGGCCCACAATGAGCAGTTCTTC. This sequence encodes CASSYRQGAHNEQFF.